The 28 T cell receptor beta chains listed next were all sequenced from one sample in a study of PD-L1 blockade in urothelial cancer. TCRdb keeps only in-frame clones here, not all; method: immunoSEQ multiplex PCR. The data show tens of thousands of clones, with 75% to 90% seen just once and 2% to 2.5% held by the top ten. This specimen consisted of PBMCs, obtained around atezolizumab (anti-PD-L1) treatment. These receptors were taken from a man aged 50-59 years with urothelial cancer.

There are a few counts of this clone. The rearrangement joins TRBV30 to TRBJ2-7; possible D gene TRBD1, 5 bases. CDR3 length: 16 amino acids. Germline-derived CDR1 and CDR2 are GTSNPN and SVGIG (reference sequence). Trimming took off 2 bases at V and 4 bases at J, with 21 bases between the two ends. This chain's CDR3 is CAWSIVTGPTSYEQYV. The CDR3 DNA follows: TGTGCCTGGAGTATCGTCACAGGTCCCACCTCTTACGAGCAGTACGTC.

V gene TRBV6-1 combines with J gene TRBJ1-3, with a weak D call TRBD1 (6 bases). The CDR3 has 17 amino acids. Germline V gene lookup returns CDR1 MNHNS and CDR2 SASEGT. Trimming shortened V by 2 bases and J by 0 bases, and 14 bases separated the two germline ends. The CDR3 bases are TGTGCCAGCAGTGAATCTTTCGGACAGCACTCTGGAAACACCATATATTTT. It encodes CASSESFGQHSGNTIYF.

The chain employs TRBV7-3 and TRBJ1-1, with D tentatively TRBD1 (6 bases). Germline V CDR1 and CDR2: SGHTA, FQGTGA. V lost 0 bases to trimming and J lost 1 base, with 12 bases between them. This CDR3 comprises 16 residues. CDR3 in DNA: TGTGCCAGCAGCTTAACGCCAGGGGTGAGGAACACTGAAGCTTTCTTT. Protein product: CASSLTPGVRNTEAFF.

For the CDR3, the DNA is TGTGCCAGCAACCTAGCGGGAAGGTTGGATACGCAGTATTTT. It is translated as CASNLAGRLDTQYF. V gene TRBV9 combines with J gene TRBJ2-3; 9 nucleotides align to TRBD2. The CDR3 is 14 residues long. CDR1 and CDR2 (germline): SGDLS, YYNGEE. V gave up 6 bases and J gave up 6 bases; unmatched junction bases: 8. Complete variable domain (other parts from reference TRBV9 and TRBJ2-3): DSGVTQTPKHLITATGQRVTLRCSPRSGDLSVYWYQQSLDQGLQFLIQYYNGEERAKGNILERFSAQQFPDLHSELNLSSLELGDSALYFCASNLAGRLDTQYFGPGTRLTVL.

The chain couples TRBV6-5 to TRBJ2-3; no reliable D call. Trimming took off 5 bases at V and 1 base at J, with 10 bases between the two ends. This CDR3 spans 14 amino acids. CDR1 and CDR2 from the germline V gene are MNHEY and SVGAGI. The CDR3 here is CASSIFGGTDTQYF. The CDR3 nucleotides are TGTGCCAGCAGTATCTTCGGTGGCACAGATACGCAGTATTTT.

The chain combines TRBV19 with TRBJ1-2; TRBD1 agrees at 8 bases. After removal of 5 bases from V and 6 bases from J, the junction contained 8 bases not matched to a gene. Germline CDR1 is LNHDA and CDR2 is SQIVND (reference sequence). CDR3 length: 14 residues. In DNA form, the CDR3 reads TGTGCCAGTAGTCCGACAGGGGATATCAATGGCTACACCTTC. Translated: CASSPTGDINGYTF.

This clone was found once. The V and J genes are TRBV10-2 and TRBJ1-5; D is unclear. The CDR3 contains 12 residues. V lost 7 bases to trimming and J lost 4 bases, with 8 bases between them. CDR1 is WSHSY and CDR2 is SAAADI in the germline V gene. The chain's CDR3 is CASTERNQPQHF. CDR3 DNA: TGCGCCAGCACCGAACGGAATCAGCCCCAGCATTTT.

The chain combines TRBV7-8 with TRBJ1-1; D may be TRBD1 (6 bases). Trimming left V 5 bases short and J 3 bases short, with 22 bases between. CDR3 length equals 17 residues. The V gene's germline CDR1 is SGHVS and CDR2 FQNEAQ. The CDR3 sequence: CASSAGPHRGADTEAFF. In DNA, the CDR3 is TGTGCCAGCAGCGCGGGGCCCCACCGGGGGGCGGACACTGAAGCTTTCTTT.

The chain carries TRBV28 and TRBJ1-2; D gene unclear. Trimming left V 7 bases short and J 8 bases short, with 17 bases between. The V gene's germline CDR1 is MDHEN and CDR2 SYDVKM. This CDR3 has 13 amino acids. CDR3 sequence (DNA): TGTGCCAGCACTATACCCGGGATTGGAGGCTACACCTTC. Amino acid sequence: CASTIPGIGGYTF.

This chain links TRBV10-3 with TRBJ2-2, with 7 bases lining up with TRBD1. Germline V gene data show CDR1 as ENHRY and CDR2 as SYGVKD. The CDR3 contains 15 residues. Trimming at V came to 10 bases and at J to 0 bases, leaving 8 bases not matched to a gene. This chain's CDR3 is CATMQGVANTGELFF. The CDR3 bases are TGTGCCACGATGCAGGGGGTAGCGAACACCGGGGAGCTGTTTTTT.

As DNA, the CDR3 is TGTGCCAGCAACAGGGCGAATCAGCCCCAGCATTTT. It is translated as CASNRANQPQHF. This rearrangement joins TRBV2 to TRBJ1-5; weak D call: TRBD1 (6 bases). In germline, CDR1 is SNHLY, CDR2 FYNNEI. With 7 bases removed from V and 4 bases from J, the gap between germline ends came to 8 bases. The CDR3 is 12 amino acids.

This sequence joins TRBV7-8 and TRBJ2-3; TRBD2 agrees at 10 bases. V shed 3 bases, J shed 3 bases, and the junction held 12 bases outside the gene matches. CDR1 is SGHVS, CDR2 FQNEAQ, per germline. The CDR3 length is 18 residues. The CDR3 region has the DNA TGTGCCAGCAGCTTCCCGGGACTAGCGAGGGGTTGGACAGATACGCAGTATTTT. Protein: CASSFPGLARGWTDTQYF.

The gene calls are TRBV5-6 and TRBJ2-5; weak D call: TRBD2 (5 bases). The CDR3 is 14 residues long. The V end was cut by 1 base, the J end by 1 base, with 8 bases between. Germline assignment: CDR1 SGHDT and CDR2 YYEEEE. CDR3 nucleotide sequence: TGTGCCAGCAGCTTGCCAGGACTCCAAGAGACCCAGTACTTC. Its protein product is CASSLPGLQETQYF.

V usage is TRBV28 and J usage is TRBJ1-2, with TRBD1 matching over 7 bases. The J segment lost 8 bases and the V segment lost 2 bases, leaving 8 bases of the junction unmatched. The CDR3 extends over 14 amino acids. The germline CDR1 and CDR2 sequences are MDHEN and SYDVKM. For the CDR3, the DNA is TGTGCCAGCAGTTTACGCGGGGACAGCCGCGGCTACACCTTC. Residues: CASSLRGDSRGYTF.

This clone counts as medium-sized. The chain uses TRBV4-1 and TRBJ2-3; D is uncertain. This CDR3 region has 11 residues. Between the trimmed V and J ends, which lost 4 bases and 4 bases, there was a span of 3 bases. The V gene's germline CDR1 is MGHRA and CDR2 YSYEKL. CDR3: CASSLADTQYF. CDR3 DNA sequence: TGCGCCAGCAGCCTAGCAGATACGCAGTATTTT.

The V call is TRBV5-1, the J call TRBJ2-2; D call uncertain. The germline V gene encodes CDR1 SGHRS and CDR2 YFSETQ. The CDR3 loop spans 12 amino acids. The V end was cut by 10 bases, the J end by 6 bases, with 13 bases between. The DNA for the CDR3 is TGCGCCTCATACTCCCCCCCCGGGGAGCTGTTTTTT. It is translated as CASYSPPGELFF. The whole variable domain, filled in from reference TRBV5-1 and TRBJ2-2, reads KAGVTQTPRYLIKTRGQQVTLSCSPISGHRSVSWYQQTPGQGLQFLFEYFSETQRNKGNFPGRFSGRQFSNSRSEMNVSTLELGDSALYLCASYSPPGELFFGEGSRLTVL.

The rearrangement uses TRBV2 and TRBJ1-1; 12 nucleotides line up with TRBD1. The V gene's germline CDR1 is SNHLY and CDR2 FYNNEI. The ends lost 6 bases at V and 4 bases at J; junction bases unmatched: 3. CDR3 length: 14 amino acids. CDR3 residues: CASRGQGAGTEAFF. Here the CDR3 DNA reads TGTGCCAGCAGGGGACAGGGGGCTGGCACTGAAGCTTTCTTT.

The V and J genes are TRBV4-2 and TRBJ2-1; 13 nucleotides line up with TRBD2. The V gene's germline CDR1 is LGHNA and CDR2 YNFKEQ. The CDR3 loop spans 15 amino acids. V trimming: 2 bases; J trimming: 8 bases; junction bases outside the gene matches: 3. CDR3 in DNA: TGTGCCAGCAGCCAAAGGACTAGCGGGAGCGATGAGCAGTTCTTC. Amino acids: CASSQRTSGSDEQFF.

V gene TRBV18 combines with J gene TRBJ2-1; D is undetermined. The CDR3 spans 14 residues. The ends were cut back, 0 bases at V and 7 bases at J, with 10 bases in the middle. Germline CDR1 and CDR2: KGHSH and LQKENI. This chain's CDR3 is CASSPPWPSNEQFF. The CDR3 region has the DNA TGTGCCAGCTCACCACCTTGGCCCTCTAATGAGCAGTTCTTC.

This rearrangement joins TRBV6-5 to TRBJ2-7; TRBD1 is a possible D gene (6 bases). This CDR3 spans 14 amino acids. The V end was cut by 6 bases, the J end by 2 bases, with 14 bases between. Germline values: CDR1 MNHEY, CDR2 SVGAGI. The CDR3 nucleotides are TGTGCCAGCAGCCCACCGGGACAACCCTACGAGCAGTACTTC. Translating gives CASSPPGQPYEQYF.

The chain uses TRBV6-5 and TRBJ2-3, with 7 bases lining up with TRBD2. The CDR3 totals 15 residues. V lost 5 bases, J lost 2 bases, and 7 bases stayed unmatched. From germline, CDR1 is MNHEY and CDR2 SVGAGI. CDR3 in amino acids: CASSRGLTTTDTQYF. The CDR3 DNA reads TGTGCCAGCAGTAGGGGACTAACCACCACAGATACGCAGTATTTT.

The gene calls are TRBV19 and TRBJ1-2; tentative D call: TRBD1 (5 bases). CDR3 size: 15 residues. Germline CDR1 and CDR2: LNHDA and SQIVND (reference sequence). The germline V and J ends were trimmed by 6 bases and 4 bases, with 18 bases remaining between them. DNA for the CDR3: TGTGCCAGTAGCCCCCCGGGGGAGAGGGGCTATGGCTACACCTTC. Its translation is CASSPPGERGYGYTF.

This clone was counted once. The rearrangement links TRBV4-1 to TRBJ2-1; possibly TRBD1 for D (6 bases). The CDR3 loop spans 15 amino acids. In germline, CDR1 is MGHRA, CDR2 YSYEKL. Trimming removed 3 bases from V and 5 bases from J, with 14 bases in between. CDR3 sequence: CASSQGIGQNNEQFF. Written as DNA, the CDR3 is TGCGCCAGCAGCCAGGGGATCGGACAGAACAATGAGCAGTTCTTC.

By its share, this clone is medium-sized. This chain joins TRBV7-9 and TRBJ2-1; 13 bases map to TRBD2. Germline trimming cut 4 bases from V and 8 bases from J; bases unmatched to any gene: 5. Germline values: CDR1 SEHNR, CDR2 FQNEAQ (reference sequence). This CDR3 spans 15 amino acids. The CDR3 DNA reads as TGTGCCAGCAGCTCAGGCGGACTAGCGGGAGATGAGCAGTTCTTC. Its protein product is CASSSGGLAGDEQFF.

The chain recombines TRBV2 with TRBJ2-3; tentative D call: TRBD2 (5 bases). CDR1 and CDR2 from the germline V gene are SNHLY and FYNNEI. The CDR3 spans 14 residues. V was trimmed by 7 bases and J by 5 bases, leaving 16 bases between them. The CDR3 DNA reads TGTGCCAGCAAAGGTGAGGGAGTCGGAGATACGCAGTATTTT. It codes for CASKGEGVGDTQYF.

DNA for the CDR3: TGTGCCAGTAGTTCGCCGAGGACAGGGAGGACCGGGGAGCTGTTTTTT. Protein sequence: CASSSPRTGRTGELFF. This chain links TRBV19 with TRBJ2-2; 8 bases fit TRBD1. The germline CDR1 and CDR2 sequences are LNHDA and SQIVND (reference sequence). The CDR3 spans 16 residues. With 5 bases clipped from V and 5 bases from J, the junction kept 10 bases outside the gene matches.

In nucleotides, the CDR3 is TGTGCCAGCAGCTCTAAGACAGGGGCCCAAGAGACCCAGTACTTC. Translated, it gives CASSSKTGAQETQYF. The gene calls are TRBV5-4 and TRBJ2-5, with TRBD1 matching over 8 bases. The CDR3 covers 15 residues. Germline V gene sequence: CDR1 SGHNT, CDR2 YYREEE (reference sequence). With V trimmed by 3 bases and J by 1 base, 5 bases remained unmatched. The full variable domain, its missing parts supplied by reference TRBV5-4 and TRBJ2-5, is ETGVTQSPTHLIKTRGQQVTLRCSSQSGHNTVSWYQQALGQGPQFIFQYYREEENGRGNFPPRFSGLQFPNYSSELNVNALELDDSALYLCASSSKTGAQETQYFGPGTRLLVL.

This chain links TRBV7-2 with TRBJ1-5, with 8 bases that match TRBD1. CDR3 length: 14 amino acids. Germline lookup yields CDR1 SGHTA and CDR2 FQGNSA. V gave up 4 bases and J gave up 7 bases; unmatched junction bases: 6. Written as DNA, the CDR3 is TGTGCCAGCAGCTGGCAACAGGGGGAACAGCCCCAGCATTTT. It is translated as CASSWQQGEQPQHF.